Included here is one T cell receptor (beta chain) sequence, with context. The source of the sample is a study of blood T cell repertoires in COVID-19. The germline gives CDR1 PRHDT, CDR2 FYEKMQ (reference sequence). This CDR3 comprises 17 residues. V lost 5 bases and J lost 1; bases outside the gene matches: 9. Sequenced by immunoSEQ multiplex PCR; TCRdb stores in-frame clones only, minus some. The sample lists 130,000 to 150,000 clones; more than 80% were seen once. The rearrangement joins TRBV13 to TRBJ2-1, with TRBD2 identical over 9 bases. This receptor was obtained from a man younger than 35 with COVID-19, enrolled during active disease. The sequencing sample was made of peripheral blood. CDR3 nucleotides: TGTGCCAGCAGCACCATTAGTGCGGGAGGGTCCTACAATGAGCAGTTCTTC. It specifies CASSTISAGGSYNEQFF.